These 27 T cell receptor beta chains were all obtained from the same sample, sequenced in a study of CD8+ T cells in alopecia areata. The sequencing template was cDNA reverse transcribed from extracted RNA. The assay was immunoSEQ multiplex PCR, and TCRdb's table has in-frame clones only and misses some. The sample lists about 150,000 clones, less than 65% occurring once. The material sequenced was CD8+ T cells sorted from blood. The origin of the receptors is a human donor in good health.

The rearrangement joins TRBV7-9 to TRBJ2-1; 8 nucleotides align to TRBD2. V lost 5 bases and J lost 2; bases outside the gene matches: 11. Germline CDR1 is SEHNR and CDR2 is FQNEAQ (reference sequence). CDR3 size: 17 residues. CDR3 bases: TGTGCCAGCAGCCCCACTAGCGGCCCTCTGGCCTACAATGAGCAGTTCTTC. Protein product: CASSPTSGPLAYNEQFF.

The V and J genes are TRBV9 and TRBJ2-3; D gene ambiguous. The germline V and J ends were trimmed by 0 bases and 3 bases, with 8 bases remaining between them. CDR1 SGDLS and CDR2 YYNGEE come from the germline V gene. This CDR3 contains 14 residues. The CDR3: CASSVVGITDTQYF. CDR3 coding DNA: TGTGCCAGCAGCGTAGTCGGAATAACAGATACGCAGTATTTT.

The chain couples TRBV4-1 to TRBJ2-7; D unclear. Trimming stripped 6 bases from V and 6 bases from J, with 9 bases between. The CDR3 extends over 11 amino acids. Looked up from germline, CDR1 is MGHRA and CDR2 is YSYEKL. DNA of the CDR3: TGCGCCAGCAGTCAACCGATCGAGCAGTACTTC. It translates to CASSQPIEQYF.

This clone was seen a few times. The chain joins TRBV2 to TRBJ1-2; D ambiguous. The germline gives CDR1 SNHLY, CDR2 FYNNEI. CDR3 length: 11 residues. Trimming left V 7 bases short and J 8 bases short, with 11 bases between. The CDR3 region is CASIIAWGYTF. CDR3 DNA: TGTGCCAGCATCATCGCGTGGGGCTACACCTTC.

The chain has TRBV7-9 and TRBJ2-1; 12 bases match TRBD2. This CDR3 has 15 residues. V trimming: 5 bases; J trimming: 8 bases; junction bases outside the gene matches: 7. Per germline, CDR1 SEHNR and CDR2 FQNEAQ (reference sequence). The CDR3 DNA follows: TGTGCCAGCAGCGCCGGGACTAGCGGGCTCTATGAGCAGTTCTTC. Translated: CASSAGTSGLYEQFF.

The chain recombines TRBV6-6 with TRBJ1-2, with D possibly being TRBD1 (5 bases). CDR1 and CDR2 from the germline V gene are MNHNY and SVGAGI (reference sequence). The CDR3 is made up of 15 amino acids. The V and J ends lost 3 bases and 6 bases respectively, with 17 bases between them. CDR3 sequence: CASSYTTEGGNGYTF. The CDR3, as DNA: TGTGCCAGCAGTTATACGACAGAAGGTGGGAATGGCTACACCTTC.

This chain links TRBV28 with TRBJ2-7; D possibly corresponds to TRBD2 (5 bases). Germline loops: CDR1 MDHEN, CDR2 SYDVKM. The CDR3 totals 15 residues. V was cut by 5 bases and J by 5 bases, with 19 bases left in between. The CDR3 nucleotides read TGTGCCAGCAGTAGGACTGAGGCCTTAACGGACGAGCAGTACTTC. Its protein product is CASSRTEALTDEQYF.

The chain is built from TRBV9 and TRBJ2-1, with D uncertain. This CDR3 region has 14 residues. Germline CDR1 reads SGDLS; CDR2 reads YYNGEE. Trimming left V 4 bases short and J 4 bases short, with 12 bases between. DNA for the CDR3: TGTGCCAGCAGCCCAGCCGTGGGTTACAATGAGCAGTTCTTC. Protein: CASSPAVGYNEQFF.

The chain joins TRBV7-9 to TRBJ2-1, with 7 bases lining up with TRBD2. Germline values: CDR1 SEHNR, CDR2 FQNEAQ (reference sequence). The CDR3 contains 16 residues. The trim removed 5 bases at V and 7 bases at J, leaving 14 bases unmatched. The CDR3 DNA is TGTGCCAGCAGCCCAACATCTAGCGGCAGATGGAATGAGCAGTTCTTC. The encoded protein is CASSPTSSGRWNEQFF.

In this sample, this clone turned up a few times. This chain links TRBV5-4 with TRBJ2-1; D unclear. V was clipped by 2 bases and J by 4 bases, with 10 bases between them. The germline gives CDR1 SGHNT, CDR2 YYREEE (reference sequence). The CDR3 runs to 14 residues. The CDR3 sequence: CASSFGQPYNEQFF. The CDR3 nucleotides read TGTGCCAGCAGCTTCGGTCAGCCTTACAATGAGCAGTTCTTC.

DNA for the CDR3: TGTGCCAGCAGCTCACTAGCTACCGGGGAGCTGTTTTTT. Translation gives CASSSLATGELFF. The genes are TRBV7-9 and TRBJ2-2, with D perhaps TRBD2 (6 bases). The ends were cut back, 4 bases at V and 5 bases at J, with 8 bases in the middle. The CDR3 has 13 residues. Germline V gives CDR1 SEHNR, CDR2 FQNEAQ (reference sequence).

The chain is built from TRBV9 and TRBJ1-5; TRBD1 aligns across 7 bases. Germline trimming cut 4 bases from V and 7 bases from J; bases unmatched to any gene: 2. This CDR3 comprises 12 residues. Germline CDR1 is SGDLS and CDR2 is YYNGEE. CDR3 bases: TGTGCCAGCAGCTCAGGGGGACAGCCCCAGCATTTT. It encodes CASSSGGQPQHF.

The rearrangement uses TRBV7-9 and TRBJ1-5; D is unclear. The CDR3 has 15 residues. The V end lost 2 bases, the J end lost 3 bases, and 11 bases lay between the germline ends. Germline V gives CDR1 SEHNR, CDR2 FQNEAQ (reference sequence). Here the CDR3 DNA reads TGTGCCAGCAGCTTACTAGGCGGGTCCAATCAGCCCCAGCATTTT. Translating it yields CASSLLGGSNQPQHF.

This chain uses TRBV7-9 with TRBJ2-1; 9 bases agree with TRBD2. CDR1 and CDR2 from the germline V gene are SEHNR and FQNEAQ (reference sequence). Unmatched junction bases numbered 8, after V lost 3 bases and J lost 2 bases. The CDR3 runs 17 residues. Here the CDR3 DNA reads TGTGCCAGCAGCTTTTTTGCGGGAGGGATTCCCTACAATGAGCAGTTCTTC. Its protein product is CASSFFAGGIPYNEQFF. Variable domain in full (rest from reference TRBV7-9 and TRBJ2-1): DTGVSQNPRHKITKRGQNVTFRCDPISEHNRLYWYRQTLGQGPEFLTYFQNEAQLEKSRLLSDRFSAERPKGSFSTLEIQRTEQGDSAMYLCASSFFAGGIPYNEQFFGPGTRLTVL.

This clone was recorded a few times. The chain combines TRBV10-3 with TRBJ2-7, with TRBD2 as a possible D gene (6 bases). Trimming removed 3 bases from V and 5 bases from J, with 11 bases in between. There are 13 residues in the CDR3. Germline lookup yields CDR1 ENHRY and CDR2 SYGVKD. CDR3 residues: CAISDAGYDEQYF. DNA for the CDR3: TGTGCCATCAGTGATGCGGGGTACGACGAGCAGTACTTC.

J is TRBJ1-5 and V is TRBV27; the D gene is possibly TRBD1 (5 bases). CDR1 is MNHEY, CDR2 SMNVEV, per germline (reference sequence). CDR3 length equals 15 residues. Trimming pared 5 bases from V and 2 bases from J, leaving 13 bases between. The CDR3 sequence: CASSPVRGGNQPQHF. The CDR3 bases are TGTGCCAGCAGTCCCGTAAGAGGGGGCAATCAGCCCCAGCATTTT.

This clone was detected only once. This chain joins TRBV29-1 and TRBJ2-7; TRBD2 is a possible D gene (6 bases). V was shortened by 4 bases and J by 0 bases, with 10 bases between the two germline ends. Germline CDR1 is SQVTM and CDR2 is ANQGSEA. The CDR3 runs to 13 residues. CDR3 sequence: CSVVGGVSYEQYF. DNA of the CDR3: TGCAGCGTTGTGGGGGGAGTCTCCTACGAGCAGTACTTC.

This clone has at least ten counts. The chain combines TRBV9 with TRBJ2-1, with D possibly being TRBD2 (7 bases). Between the trimmed V and J ends, which lost 4 bases and 7 bases, there was a span of 15 bases. Germline assignment: CDR1 SGDLS and CDR2 YYNGEE. The CDR3 has 14 amino acids. The CDR3: CASSPGEGGNEQFF. CDR3 bases: TGTGCCAGCAGCCCAGGGGAGGGGGGGAATGAGCAGTTCTTC. Together with reference TRBV9 and TRBJ2-1, the CDR3 gives the full variable domain: DSGVTQTPKHLITATGQRVTLRCSPRSGDLSVYWYQQSLDQGLQFLIQYYNGEERAKGNILERFSAQQFPDLHSELNLSSLELGDSALYFCASSPGEGGNEQFFGPGTRLTVL.

This clone was picked up a small number of times. The rearrangement joins TRBV10-3 to TRBJ2-7; 8 nucleotides align to TRBD2. CDR1 is ENHRY, CDR2 SYGVKD, per germline. V was clipped by 3 bases and J by 3 bases; unmatched bases: 10. The CDR3 length is 16 residues. The CDR3 DNA is TGTGCCATCAGTGAACATGGCGGGAGGTATATCTACGAGCAGTACTTC. Residues: CAISEHGGRYIYEQYF.

The rearrangement links TRBV2 to TRBJ2-5, with D hard to call. Per germline, CDR1 SNHLY and CDR2 FYNNEI. The V end lost 2 bases, the J end lost 5 bases, and 9 bases lay between the germline ends. The CDR3 runs to 13 residues. The CDR3 spells CASSEPGWETQYF. The CDR3 DNA reads TGTGCCAGCAGTGAACCCGGGTGGGAGACCCAGTACTTC.

The gene calls are TRBV7-8 and TRBJ2-3; D uncertain. The germline gives CDR1 SGHVS, CDR2 FQNEAQ. Trimming cost V 0 bases and J 6 bases, with 7 bases left between them. The CDR3 covers 13 residues. CDR3 sequence (DNA): TGTGCCAGCAGCTTAGCGGTGGGGGATACGCAGTATTTT. Protein product: CASSLAVGDTQYF. The full variable domain, in which reference TRBV7-8 and TRBJ2-3 provide the parts outside the CDR3, is GAGVSQSPRYKVAKRGQDVALRCDPISGHVSLFWYQQALGQGPEFLTYFQNEAQLDKSGLPSDRFFAERPEGSVSTLKIQRTQQEDSAVYLCASSLAVGDTQYFGPGTRLTVL.

This clone has just one count. This sequence joins TRBV4-1 and TRBJ2-7, with TRBD1 matching over 8 bases. The trim removed 3 bases at V and 5 bases at J, leaving 9 bases unmatched. Looked up from germline, CDR1 is MGHRA and CDR2 is YSYEKL. The CDR3 extends over 15 amino acids. CDR3 residues: CASSQRAQGAHEQYF. The CDR3 region has the DNA TGCGCCAGCAGCCAGCGGGCTCAGGGGGCTCACGAGCAGTACTTC.

This chain joins TRBV27 and TRBJ2-5, with no clear D. Looked up from germline, CDR1 is MNHEY and CDR2 is SMNVEV (reference sequence). With 2 bases removed from V and 0 bases from J, the gap between germline ends came to 7 bases. This CDR3 has 14 amino acids. In DNA form, the CDR3 reads TGTGCCAGCAGTTTAATCGGAGACCAAGAGACCCAGTACTTC. Translating it yields CASSLIGDQETQYF.

This clone was observed a handful of times. The rearrangement joins TRBV23-1 to TRBJ2-2; tentatively, D is TRBD1 (5 bases). TRBV23-1 is given ORF status, its function remaining uncertain. Trimming took off 3 bases at V and 0 bases at J, with 8 bases between the two ends. CDR3 length: 15 amino acids. DNA of the CDR3: TGCGCCAGCAGTCAGGGGCAGTCGAACACCGGGGAGCTGTTTTTT. Protein: CASSQGQSNTGELFF.

The CDR3 bases are TGCGCCAGCGGGGGCGCCGGCTATGGCTACACCTTC. Translation gives CASGGAGYGYTF. V and J are TRBV4-1 and TRBJ1-2, with D perhaps TRBD1 (6 bases). V was pared by 8 bases and J by 4 bases, with 11 bases between. Germline V gives CDR1 MGHRA, CDR2 YSYEKL. The CDR3 loop spans 12 amino acids.

V gene TRBV29-1 combines with J gene TRBJ2-7; the match to TRBD1 covers 8 bases. There are 12 residues in the CDR3. The junction had 6 bases not matched to a gene; V was cut back by 5 bases and J by 6 bases. Germline assignment: CDR1 SQVTM and CDR2 ANQGSEA. The CDR3 bases are TGCAGCGTTCCTGGCAGGGGGCGCGAGCAGTACTTC. It encodes CSVPGRGREQYF.

The sample holds a few counts of this clone. The gene calls are TRBV29-1 and TRBJ2-1; no definite D call. Germline loops: CDR1 SQVTM, CDR2 ANQGSEA. With 7 bases removed from V and 9 bases from J, the gap between germline ends came to 10 bases. This CDR3 contains 10 residues. For the CDR3, the DNA is TGCAGCGGAAAAACTGGTGAGCAGTTCTTC. Its protein is CSGKTGEQFF.